Below are 8 T cell receptor beta chains sequenced from a single sample in a study of PD-1 blockade in classical Hodgkin lymphoma. This sample's time point: cycle 4 day 1 (C4D1), after five to seven weeks of nivolumab. Every patient experienced relapse after autologous stem cell transplantation, and brentuximab vedotin exposure varied. From thawed PBMCs, CD8+ T cells were isolated by magnetic negative selection. Assay: immunoSEQ multiplex PCR; the TCRdb copy retains only in-frame clones and omits some. The sample lists almost 15,000 clones, about 89% occurring once. The sequencing here drew on CD8+ T cells from blood, taken before the fourth cycle of nivolumab. These receptors originate from a human donor with classical Hodgkin lymphoma.

The J gene is TRBJ1-2, the V gene TRBV27, with unresolved D. Germline values: CDR1 MNHEY, CDR2 SMNVEV (reference sequence). Trimming removed 4 bases at V and 8 bases at J, with 14 bases between. The CDR3 length is 13 residues. The CDR3 DNA follows: TGTGCCAGCAGTTACGGGCCCACGGAGGGCTACACCTTC. Protein: CASSYGPTEGYTF.

The V and J genes are TRBV4-1 and TRBJ1-5; a possible D gene is TRBD1 (5 bases). The germline V gene has CDR1 MGHRA and CDR2 YSYEKL. Trimming left V 3 bases short and J 0 bases short, with 15 bases between. The CDR3 consists of 17 residues. In nucleotides, the CDR3 is TGCGCCAGCAGCCAGCGAGGGGTAGACTATAGCAATCAGCCCCAGCATTTT. Its protein is CASSQRGVDYSNQPQHF.

This rearrangement joins TRBV2 to TRBJ1-6; TRBD1 is a possible D gene (5 bases). V was cut by 7 bases and J by 0 bases, with 10 bases left in between. Looked up from germline, CDR1 is SNHLY and CDR2 is FYNNEI. The CDR3 has 15 residues. The CDR3 reads CASTSGTSYNSPLHF. The CDR3 nucleotides are TGTGCCAGCACTTCCGGGACCTCCTATAATTCACCCCTCCACTTT.

This clone was observed a few times. J is TRBJ2-7 and V is TRBV19, with a weak D call TRBD2 (6 bases). The CDR3 has 14 residues. Trimming shortened V by 6 bases and J by 2 bases, and 14 bases separated the two germline ends. Germline loops: CDR1 LNHDA, CDR2 SQIVND (reference sequence). CDR3 sequence reads: CASSTLEGPYEQYF. The CDR3 region has the DNA TGTGCCAGTAGCACATTGGAGGGGCCCTACGAGCAGTACTTC.

This chain links TRBV10-3 with TRBJ2-7, with D perhaps TRBD2 (6 bases). Trimming cost V 10 bases and J 0 bases, with 22 bases left between them. The V gene's germline CDR1 is ENHRY and CDR2 SYGVKD. The CDR3 totals 16 residues. CDR3 bases: TGTGCCAGCCAAGGGGCGGGATTTGGGATCTCCTACGAGCAGTACTTC. It is translated as CASQGAGFGISYEQYF.

The chain joins TRBV28 to TRBJ1-4, with no clear D. Germline V gives CDR1 MDHEN, CDR2 SYDVKM. The germline V and J ends were trimmed by 3 bases and 10 bases, with 15 bases remaining between them. The CDR3 sequence is 14 residues long. The CDR3 DNA follows: TGTGCCAGCAGTTTTCAGTACGTCGGAGGAAAACTGTTTTTT. Protein product: CASSFQYVGGKLFF.

The V call is TRBV28, the J call TRBJ1-2, with D unresolved. The CDR3 has 12 residues. V shed 8 bases and J shed 4 bases, with 11 bases lying between them. CDR1 is MDHEN, CDR2 SYDVKM, per germline. CDR3 sequence: CASQKLAYGYTF. CDR3 nucleotide sequence: TGTGCCAGCCAGAAATTAGCCTATGGCTACACCTTC.

This clone has just one count. This chain uses TRBV4-1 with TRBJ2-7, with D uncertain. CDR1 is MGHRA and CDR2 is YSYEKL in the germline V gene. The CDR3 sequence is 16 residues long. V was cut by 0 bases and J by 3 bases, with 15 bases left in between. The CDR3 here is CASSQEWQNPYYEQYF. CDR3 DNA sequence: TGCGCCAGCAGCCAAGAATGGCAGAATCCGTACTACGAGCAGTACTTC.